This passage covers 26 T cell receptor beta chains from one sample sequenced in a study of neurological immune-mediated disorders. This sample's time point: longitudinal time-point 1 (baseline). Using its own MiXCR run on the 5' RACE reads, TCRdb lists one record per CDR3 protein. In the table there are 35,000 to 45,000 distinct CDR3 sequences, less than 3.5% of which are singletons. Sequencing input: PBMCs. The receptors come from a woman aged 60-75 years with multiple sclerosis.

This clonotype was seen at least ten times. The J gene is TRBJ1-2, the V gene TRBV20-1; 12 nucleotides align to TRBD1. The trim removed 0 bases at V and 10 bases at J, leaving 3 bases unmatched. This CDR3 is built from 13 residues. Germline CDR1 DFQATT, CDR2 SNEGSKA (reference sequence). CDR3 coding DNA: TGCAGTGCTAGAGATGAGGGACAGGGGGCCTACACCTTC. Amino acids: CSARDEGQGAYTF.

This clonotype was seen at least ten times. This chain joins TRBV6-5 and TRBJ1-2, with TRBD1 identical over 9 bases. The length of the CDR3 is 14 residues. After removal of 6 bases from V and 4 bases from J, the junction contained 6 bases not matched to a gene. CDR1 is MNHEY, CDR2 SVGAGI, per germline. CDR3 residues: CASRRGTGIYGYTF. CDR3 coding DNA: TGTGCCAGCAGGCGCGGGACAGGGATCTATGGCTACACCTTC.

This clonotype occurred many times. The J gene is TRBJ2-1, the V gene TRBV14; TRBD1 agrees at 7 bases. Losses at the gene ends were 4 bases for V and 10 bases for J; bases not matched to a gene: 13. The CDR3 totals 15 residues. CDR1 SGHDN and CDR2 FVKESK come from the germline V gene. In nucleotides, the CDR3 is TGTGCCAGCAGCCCCTGGACAGGCCCAAGTGCAGAGCAGTTCTTC. It codes for CASSPWTGPSAEQFF.

The table lists this clonotype with many counts. This sequence joins TRBV6-5 and TRBJ1-1; D not certain. The CDR3 extends over 16 amino acids. V was shortened by 6 bases and J by 5 bases, with 22 bases between the two germline ends. CDR1 MNHEY and CDR2 SVGAGI come from the germline V gene. This CDR3 reads CASRDRLRGKGTEAFF. The CDR3, as DNA: TGTGCCAGCAGAGATAGACTCCGGGGAAAAGGGACTGAAGCTTTCTTT.

This clonotype was picked up many times. The J gene is TRBJ1-5, the V gene TRBV6-1, with TRBD1 as a possible D gene (5 bases). Trimming left V 4 bases short and J 7 bases short, with 11 bases between. The CDR3 spans 13 residues. Germline V lookup: CDR1 MNHNS, CDR2 SASEGT. The CDR3, as DNA: TGTGCCAGCAGTGCTGACTGGGGGCAGCCCCAGCATTTT. Its protein is CASSADWGQPQHF.

This clonotype was seen repeatedly, ten times or more. The rearrangement uses TRBV7-2 and TRBJ2-5, with D hard to call. The CDR3 totals 15 residues. Looked up from germline, CDR1 is SGHTA and CDR2 is FQGNSA. Deletions cut 5 bases from V and 2 bases from J, with 15 bases between. CDR3 residues: CASSPSPAYQETQYF. The CDR3 DNA follows: TGTGCCAGCAGCCCGAGCCCAGCCTATCAAGAGACCCAGTACTTC. Full variable domain (rest looked up from reference TRBV7-2 and TRBJ2-5): GAGVSQSPSNKVTEKGKDVELRCDPISGHTALYWYRQSLGQGLEFLIYFQGNSAPDKSGLPSDRFSAERTGGSVSTLTIQRTQQEDSAVYLCASSPSPAYQETQYFGPGTRLLVL.

This clonotype was counted at least ten times. The chain recombines TRBV5-1 with TRBJ1-5; 9 bases are shared with TRBD1. Germline CDR1 reads SGHRS; CDR2 reads YFSETQ. J lost 9 bases, V lost 1 base, and 2 bases had no gene match. The CDR3 sequence is 13 residues long. The DNA of the CDR3 is TGCGCCAGCAGCTTGACAGGGGGCTCGCCCCAGCATTTT. Translating gives CASSLTGGSPQHF. The full variable domain, its missing parts supplied by reference TRBV5-1 and TRBJ1-5, is KAGVTQTPRYLIKTRGQQVTLSCSPISGHRSVSWYQQTPGQGLQFLFEYFSETQRNKGNFPGRFSGRQFSNSRSEMNVSTLELGDSALYLCASSLTGGSPQHFGDGTRLSIL.

This clonotype rates as medium-sized. This chain joins TRBV20-1 and TRBJ2-1; 8 bases are a match to TRBD2. V shed 0 bases and J 4 bases; nucleotides not matched to a gene: 2. The length of the CDR3 is 14 residues. Germline V gives CDR1 DFQATT, CDR2 SNEGSKA (reference sequence). In DNA form, the CDR3 reads TGCAGTGCTAGAGAACTAGCGGCTTACAATGAGCAGTTCTTC. Amino acid sequence: CSARELAAYNEQFF.

This clonotype was detected many times. One end of the junction varies from germline; a read error may be responsible. The chain recombines TRBV4-1 with TRBJ1-5; D unresolved. There are 14 residues in the CDR3. Germline V lookup: CDR1 MGHRA, CDR2 YSYEKL. The CDR3 loop reads CASSQDPGNQPQHF. CDR3 in DNA: TGCGCCAGCAGCCAAGATCCGGGAAATCAACCCCAGCATTTT.

This clonotype was detected ten times or more. V usage is TRBV20-1 and J usage is TRBJ2-1; possible D gene TRBD2, 6 bases. This CDR3 has 13 residues. V was cut by 5 bases and J by 5 bases, with 13 bases left in between. Germline assignment: CDR1 DFQATT and CDR2 SNEGSKA (reference sequence). CDR3 sequence: CSAWRDANNEQFF. CDR3 DNA: TGCAGTGCTTGGAGGGACGCCAACAATGAGCAGTTCTTC.

In its sample, this clonotype was seen many times. In DNA form, the CDR3 reads TGTGCCAGCAGTTACTCCGCGGGACAGGTACTCCAAGAGACCCAGTACTTC. It specifies CASSYSAGQVLQETQYF. The chain combines TRBV6-5 with TRBJ2-5; TRBD1 aligns across 8 bases. The CDR3 sequence is 17 residues long. With V trimmed by 0 bases and J by 1 base, 7 bases remained unmatched. In germline, CDR1 is MNHEY, CDR2 SVGAGI.

This clonotype was counted many times. The V gene is TRBV20-1, the J gene TRBJ2-4; D is possibly TRBD1 (5 bases). Trimming stripped 8 bases from V and 3 bases from J, with 17 bases between. CDR1 and CDR2 from the germline V gene are DFQATT and SNEGSKA (reference sequence). CDR3 length equals 14 residues. The chain's CDR3 is CSRAQGWGKNIQYF. DNA for the CDR3: TGCAGTCGAGCGCAGGGTTGGGGCAAAAACATTCAGTACTTC.

The sample holds many counts of this clonotype. The chain is built from TRBV20-1 and TRBJ1-5; D unclear. The germline CDR1 and CDR2 sequences are DFQATT and SNEGSKA (reference sequence). This CDR3 contains 15 residues. Trimming pared 5 bases from V and 4 bases from J, leaving 18 bases between. The CDR3, as DNA: TGCAGTGCTCGGGCCGAGAGAGATCTAAATCAGCCCCAGCATTTT. Translation gives CSARAERDLNQPQHF.

Ten or more counts support this clonotype. The chain uses TRBV20-1 and TRBJ1-6, with D maybe TRBD1 (5 bases). Germline V gene lookup returns CDR1 DFQATT and CDR2 SNEGSKA (reference sequence). V lost 0 bases and J lost 2, with 14 bases in between. CDR3 size: 17 residues. The chain's CDR3 is CSARDRGGVAYNSPLHF. The DNA of the CDR3 is TGCAGTGCTAGAGACCGGGGGGGGGTGGCCTATAATTCACCCCTCCACTTT.

In this sample, this clonotype turned up many times. The chain employs TRBV5-1 and TRBJ2-3; D unclear. This CDR3 is 14 amino acids long. Germline V gene sequence: CDR1 SGHRS, CDR2 YFSETQ. V dropped 2 bases and J dropped 6 bases, with 13 bases sitting between them. This chain's CDR3 is CASSFFGAGDTQYF. In nucleotides, the CDR3 is TGCGCCAGCAGCTTCTTCGGAGCCGGGGATACGCAGTATTTT.

This clonotype was recorded at least ten times. The V gene is TRBV5-1, the J gene TRBJ2-7; perhaps TRBD1 as D (5 bases). CDR1 is SGHRS and CDR2 is YFSETQ in the germline V gene. The CDR3 is 13 residues long. Trimming took off 4 bases at V and 6 bases at J, with 14 bases between the two ends. The CDR3 region is CASSRPSQGEQYF. In DNA, the CDR3 is TGCGCCAGCAGCCGCCCGTCCCAGGGCGAGCAGTACTTC.

This clonotype was recorded many times. The chain carries TRBV29-1 and TRBJ2-5; unclear D gene. The CDR3 sequence is 13 residues long. V lost 4 bases and J lost 5, with 14 bases in between. Per germline, CDR1 SQVTM and CDR2 ANQGSEA. CDR3 sequence reads: CSVVKEGLETQYF. The CDR3 coding sequence is TGCAGCGTTGTTAAGGAAGGGTTGGAGACCCAGTACTTC.

This clonotype turned up a few times. J is TRBJ1-1 and V is TRBV5-1; D gene uncertain. The CDR3 covers 11 residues. Germline assignment: CDR1 SGHRS and CDR2 YFSETQ. The ends were cut back, 6 bases at V and 2 bases at J, with 5 bases in the middle. The CDR3 bases are TGCGCCAGCAAACTAAACACTGAAGCTTTCTTT. Encoded protein: CASKLNTEAFF.

This clonotype was counted ten times or more. The chain recombines TRBV20-1 with TRBJ1-2; 7 nucleotides agree with TRBD1. Per germline, CDR1 DFQATT and CDR2 SNEGSKA (reference sequence). Unmatched junction bases numbered 6, after V lost 3 bases and J lost 2 bases. The CDR3 contains 14 residues. CDR3 sequence (DNA): TGCAGTGCTAGGACAGGGTCGGGGAACTATGGCTACACCTTC. Protein: CSARTGSGNYGYTF.

The sample holds many counts of this clonotype. The rearrangement uses TRBV5-6 and TRBJ1-2; D call uncertain. Germline CDR1 is SGHDT and CDR2 is YYEEEE. V lost 0 bases to trimming and J lost 4 bases, with 13 bases between them. The CDR3 sequence is 15 residues long. The DNA for the CDR3 is TGTGCCAGCAGCTTGGGAGCCACGGCTCTCTATGGCTACACCTTC. Translating it yields CASSLGATALYGYTF.

This clonotype was seen at least ten times. The chain couples TRBV5-5 to TRBJ2-1, with 9 positions matching TRBD1. V lost 4 bases and J lost 5; bases outside the gene matches: 10. This CDR3 region has 16 residues. Germline V lookup: CDR1 SGHKS, CDR2 YYEKEE (reference sequence). CDR3 nucleotides: TGTGCCAGCAGCACGCCGGGACAGGGTCAGAACAATGAGCAGTTCTTC. Protein product: CASSTPGQGQNNEQFF.

This clonotype was recorded many times. The chain is built from TRBV5-5 and TRBJ2-5, with 7 bases matching TRBD2. The CDR3 loop spans 15 amino acids. Trimming cost V 4 bases and J 5 bases; bases outside gene matches: 11. Germline loops: CDR1 SGHKS, CDR2 YYEKEE (reference sequence). The CDR3, as DNA: TGTGCCAGCAGCCTTGGGAGGGACCCTCGGGAGACCCAGTACTTC. Translating gives CASSLGRDPRETQYF. Using reference TRBV5-5 and TRBJ2-5 for the parts outside the CDR3, the full variable domain is DAGVTQSPTHLIKTRGQQVTLRCSPISGHKSVSWYQQVLGQGPQFIFQYYEKEERGRGNFPDRFSARQFPNYSSELNVNALLLGDSALYLCASSLGRDPRETQYFGPGTRLLVL.

At least ten counts were recorded for this clonotype. V gene TRBV28 combines with J gene TRBJ2-6; TRBD1 aligns across 9 bases. The CDR3 spans 18 residues. V trimming: 5 bases; J trimming: 4 bases; junction bases outside the gene matches: 12. CDR1 MDHEN and CDR2 SYDVKM come from the germline V gene. The chain's CDR3 is CASSLIRDRDWGANVLTF. The CDR3 nucleotides read TGTGCCAGCAGTCTTATCCGGGACAGGGATTGGGGGGCCAACGTCCTGACTTTC.

In this sample, this clonotype turned up a few times. J is TRBJ2-7 and V is TRBV6-6, with D possibly being TRBD1 or TRBD2 (5 bases each). V lost 11 bases to trimming and J lost 2 bases, with 13 bases between them. This CDR3 is 12 amino acids long. CDR1 MNHNY and CDR2 SVGAGI come from the germline V gene (reference sequence). In nucleotides, the CDR3 is TGTGCCTCCTGGGACCCCGCCTACGAGCAGTACTTC. Translated, it gives CASWDPAYEQYF.

This clonotype was observed many times. The chain joins TRBV20-1 to TRBJ2-3; tentatively, D is TRBD1 or TRBD2 (6 bases each). The CDR3 extends over 17 amino acids. Trimming removed 3 bases from V and 1 base from J, with 20 bases in between. Germline V lookup: CDR1 DFQATT, CDR2 SNEGSKA (reference sequence). As DNA, the CDR3 is TGCAGTGCTAGGGGCCCCTTTCTGAGGGGGGGCACAGATACGCAGTATTTT. Translated, it gives CSARGPFLRGGTDTQYF.

There are many counts of this clonotype. The chain joins TRBV7-2 to TRBJ1-4, with 7 bases identical to TRBD1. The CDR3 length is 15 residues. Germline values: CDR1 SGHTA, CDR2 FQGNSA. V was clipped by 5 bases and J by 3 bases; unmatched bases: 6. This CDR3 reads CASSAGGIANEKLFF. The CDR3 DNA sequence: TGTGCCAGCAGCGCAGGGGGGATCGCTAATGAAAAACTGTTTTTT.